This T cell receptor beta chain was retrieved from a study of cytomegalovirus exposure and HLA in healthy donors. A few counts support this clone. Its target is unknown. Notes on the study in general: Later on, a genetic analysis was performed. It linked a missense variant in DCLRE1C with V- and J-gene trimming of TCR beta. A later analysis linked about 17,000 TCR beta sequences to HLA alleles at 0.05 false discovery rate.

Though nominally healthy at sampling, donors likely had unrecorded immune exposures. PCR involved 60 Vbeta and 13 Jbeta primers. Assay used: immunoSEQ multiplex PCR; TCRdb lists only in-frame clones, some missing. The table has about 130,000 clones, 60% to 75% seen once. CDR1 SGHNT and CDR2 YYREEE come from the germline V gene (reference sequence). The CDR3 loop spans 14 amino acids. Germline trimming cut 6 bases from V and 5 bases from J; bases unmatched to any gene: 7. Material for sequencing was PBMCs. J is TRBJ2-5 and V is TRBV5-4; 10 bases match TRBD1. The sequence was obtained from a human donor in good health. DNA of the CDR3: TGTGCCAGCACCCGGACAGGGGGAGGGGAGACCCAGTACTTC. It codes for CASTRTGGGETQYF.